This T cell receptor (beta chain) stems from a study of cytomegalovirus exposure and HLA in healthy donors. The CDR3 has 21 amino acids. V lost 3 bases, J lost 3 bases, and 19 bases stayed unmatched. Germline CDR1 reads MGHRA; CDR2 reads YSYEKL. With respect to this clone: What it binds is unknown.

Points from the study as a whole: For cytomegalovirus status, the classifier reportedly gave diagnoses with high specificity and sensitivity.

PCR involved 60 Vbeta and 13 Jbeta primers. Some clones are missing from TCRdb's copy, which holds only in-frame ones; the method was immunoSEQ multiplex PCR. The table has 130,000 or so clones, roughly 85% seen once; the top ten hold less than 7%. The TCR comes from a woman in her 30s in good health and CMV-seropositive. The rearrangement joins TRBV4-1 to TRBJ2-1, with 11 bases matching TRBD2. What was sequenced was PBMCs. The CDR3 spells CASSQGRVASGGLRRYNEQFF. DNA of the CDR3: TGCGCCAGCAGCCAGGGGAGGGTGGCTAGCGGGGGGCTTCGCCGCTACAATGAGCAGTTCTTC.